The source of this TCR beta chain is a study of T cells after yellow fever vaccination. A single record per CDR3 protein comes from TCRdb applying MiXCR to the 5' RACE reads. This table has 300,000 to 350,000 distinct CDR3 sequences, 4% to 5.5% appearing once. This clonotype was observed a handful of times. The antigen remains unidentified. Study-level results: Abundant clonotypes from the bulk population could contaminate FACS-sorted repertoires.

The specimen comprised PBMCs, sampled 15 days after the yellow fever booster vaccination. The clonotype originates from a man between 18 and 35 years old who received the YFV17D yellow fever vaccine.

The CDR3 is CASTPDSYGYTF. The CDR3 DNA sequence: TGTGCCAGCACCCCCGACAGCTATGGCTACACCTTC. The rearrangement joins TRBV28 to TRBJ1-2, with a possible D match to TRBD1 (5 bases). In germline, CDR1 is MDHEN, CDR2 SYDVKM. Trimming took off 7 bases at V and 4 bases at J, with 10 bases between the two ends. This CDR3 comprises 12 residues.